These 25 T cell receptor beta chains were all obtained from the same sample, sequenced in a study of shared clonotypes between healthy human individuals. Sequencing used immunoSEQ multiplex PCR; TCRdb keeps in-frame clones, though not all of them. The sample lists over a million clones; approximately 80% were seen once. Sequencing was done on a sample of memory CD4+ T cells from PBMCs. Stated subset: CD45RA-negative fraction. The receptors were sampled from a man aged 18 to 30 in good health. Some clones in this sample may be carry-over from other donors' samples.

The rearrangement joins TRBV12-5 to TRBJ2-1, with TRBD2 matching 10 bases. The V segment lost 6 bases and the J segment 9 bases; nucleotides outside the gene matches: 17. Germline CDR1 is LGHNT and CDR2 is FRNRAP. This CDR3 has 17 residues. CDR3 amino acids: CASGLTIGLAVGGEQFF. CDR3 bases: TGTGCTAGTGGACTTACCATAGGACTAGCGGTAGGCGGTGAGCAGTTCTTC.

CDR3 in DNA: TGTGCCAGTAGTATACCCTCCAGGGTAACTGAAGCTTTCTTT. This gives the protein CASSIPSRVTEAFF. The V and J genes are TRBV19 and TRBJ1-1, with D tentatively TRBD1 (5 bases). CDR1 is LNHDA, CDR2 SQIVND, per germline (reference sequence). The CDR3 is 14 residues long. The V gene lost 2 bases and the J gene lost 5 bases, with 12 bases spanning the gap.

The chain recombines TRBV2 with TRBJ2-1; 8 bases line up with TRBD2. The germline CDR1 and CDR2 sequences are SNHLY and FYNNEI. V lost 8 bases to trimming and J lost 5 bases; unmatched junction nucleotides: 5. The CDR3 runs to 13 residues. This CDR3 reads CASLLAGNNEQFF. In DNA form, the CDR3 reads TGTGCCAGCCTGCTAGCGGGCAACAATGAGCAGTTCTTC.

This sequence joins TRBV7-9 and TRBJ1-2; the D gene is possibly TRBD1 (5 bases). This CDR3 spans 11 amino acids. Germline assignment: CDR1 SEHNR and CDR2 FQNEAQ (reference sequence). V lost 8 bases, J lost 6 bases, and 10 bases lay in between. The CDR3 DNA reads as TGTGCCAGCCTGGGGGGAGATGGCTACACCTTC. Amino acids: CASLGGDGYTF. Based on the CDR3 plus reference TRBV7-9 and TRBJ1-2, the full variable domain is DTGVSQNPRHKITKRGQNVTFRCDPISEHNRLYWYRQTLGQGPEFLTYFQNEAQLEKSRLLSDRFSAERPKGSFSTLEIQRTEQGDSAMYLCASLGGDGYTFGSGTRLTVV.

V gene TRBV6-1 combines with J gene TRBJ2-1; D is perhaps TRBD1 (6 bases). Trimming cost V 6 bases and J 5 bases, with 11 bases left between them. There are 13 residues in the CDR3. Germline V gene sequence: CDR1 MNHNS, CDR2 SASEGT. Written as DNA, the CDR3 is TGTGCCAGCAGACCCAGGGGAGACAATGAGCAGTTCTTC. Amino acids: CASRPRGDNEQFF.

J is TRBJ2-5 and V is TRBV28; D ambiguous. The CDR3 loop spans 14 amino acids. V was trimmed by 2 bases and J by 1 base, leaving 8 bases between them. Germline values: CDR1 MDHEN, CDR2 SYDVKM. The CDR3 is CASSLGNPQETQYF. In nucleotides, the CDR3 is TGTGCCAGCAGTTTAGGGAATCCCCAAGAGACCCAGTACTTC. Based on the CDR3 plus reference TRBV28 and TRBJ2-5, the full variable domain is DVKVTQSSRYLVKRTGEKVFLECVQDMDHENMFWYRQDPGLGLRLIYFSYDVKMKEKGDIPEGYSVSREKKERFSLILESASTNQTSMYLCASSLGNPQETQYFGPGTRLLVL.

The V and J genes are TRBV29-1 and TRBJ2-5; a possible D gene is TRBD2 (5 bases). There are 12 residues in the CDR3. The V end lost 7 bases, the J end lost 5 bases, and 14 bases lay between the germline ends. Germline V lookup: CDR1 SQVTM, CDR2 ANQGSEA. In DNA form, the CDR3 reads TGCAGCGCGGGGAGTGCGTCCGAGACCCAGTACTTC. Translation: CSAGSASETQYF.

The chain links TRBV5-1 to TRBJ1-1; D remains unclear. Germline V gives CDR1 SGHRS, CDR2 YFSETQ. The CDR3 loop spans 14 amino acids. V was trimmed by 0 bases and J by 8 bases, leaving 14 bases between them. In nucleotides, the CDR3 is TGCGCCAGCAGCTTGGGCTCACTAAGCAGCGAAGCTTTCTTT. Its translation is CASSLGSLSSEAFF. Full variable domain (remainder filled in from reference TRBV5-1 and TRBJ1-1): KAGVTQTPRYLIKTRGQQVTLSCSPISGHRSVSWYQQTPGQGLQFLFEYFSETQRNKGNFPGRFSGRQFSNSRSEMNVSTLELGDSALYLCASSLGSLSSEAFFGQGTRLTVV.

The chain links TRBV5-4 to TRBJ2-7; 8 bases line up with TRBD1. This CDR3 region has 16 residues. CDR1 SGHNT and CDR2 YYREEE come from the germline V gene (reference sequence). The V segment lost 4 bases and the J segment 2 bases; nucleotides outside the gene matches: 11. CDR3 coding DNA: TGTGCCAGCAGCCCGAGAGGCGCAGGGGGCGCCTACGAGCAGTACTTC. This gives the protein CASSPRGAGGAYEQYF.

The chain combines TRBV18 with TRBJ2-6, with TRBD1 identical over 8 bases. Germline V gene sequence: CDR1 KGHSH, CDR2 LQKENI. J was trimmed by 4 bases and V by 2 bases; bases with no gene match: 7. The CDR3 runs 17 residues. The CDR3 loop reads CASSPLSGGAGANVLTF. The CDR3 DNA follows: TGTGCCAGCTCACCATTATCAGGGGGCGCCGGGGCCAACGTCCTGACTTTC. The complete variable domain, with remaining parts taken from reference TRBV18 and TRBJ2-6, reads NAGVMQNPRHLVRRRGQEARLRCSPMKGHSHVYWYRQLPEEGLKFMVYLQKENIIDESGMPKERFSAEFPKEGPSILRIQQVVRGDSAAYFCASSPLSGGAGANVLTFGAGSRLTVL.

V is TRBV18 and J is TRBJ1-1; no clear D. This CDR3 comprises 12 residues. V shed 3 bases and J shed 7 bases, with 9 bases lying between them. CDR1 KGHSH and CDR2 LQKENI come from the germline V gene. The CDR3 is CASSPPTSEAFF. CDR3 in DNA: TGTGCCAGCTCACCGCCGACGAGTGAAGCTTTCTTT.

The CDR3 DNA is TGTGCCAGCAGCTTCGACAGGGGGGGCTATGGCTACACCTTC. Encoded protein: CASSFDRGGYGYTF. The chain has TRBV5-4 and TRBJ1-2; 9 bases are shared with TRBD1. V trimming: 2 bases; J trimming: 4 bases; junction bases outside the gene matches: 3. This CDR3 is built from 14 residues. Germline V lookup: CDR1 SGHNT, CDR2 YYREEE (reference sequence).

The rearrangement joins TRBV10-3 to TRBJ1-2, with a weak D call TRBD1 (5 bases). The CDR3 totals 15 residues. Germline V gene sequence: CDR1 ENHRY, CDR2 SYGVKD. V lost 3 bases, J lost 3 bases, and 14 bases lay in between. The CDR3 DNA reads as TGTGCCATCAGTGATGGGGGGAGCGTTGACTATGGCTACACCTTC. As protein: CAISDGGSVDYGYTF.

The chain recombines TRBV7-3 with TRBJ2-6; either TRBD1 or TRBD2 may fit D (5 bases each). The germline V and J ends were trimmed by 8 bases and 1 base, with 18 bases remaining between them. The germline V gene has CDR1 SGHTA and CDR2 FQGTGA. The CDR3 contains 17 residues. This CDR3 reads CASASGGSPSGANVLTF. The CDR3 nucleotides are TGTGCCAGCGCCTCTGGGGGATCCCCATCTGGGGCCAACGTCCTGACTTTC.

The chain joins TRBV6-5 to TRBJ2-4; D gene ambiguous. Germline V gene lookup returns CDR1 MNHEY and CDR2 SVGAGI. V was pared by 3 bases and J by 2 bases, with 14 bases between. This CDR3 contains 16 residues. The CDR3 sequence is CASSYRSPRTKNIQYF. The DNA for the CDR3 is TGTGCCAGCAGTTATCGGAGCCCAAGGACCAAAAACATTCAGTACTTC.

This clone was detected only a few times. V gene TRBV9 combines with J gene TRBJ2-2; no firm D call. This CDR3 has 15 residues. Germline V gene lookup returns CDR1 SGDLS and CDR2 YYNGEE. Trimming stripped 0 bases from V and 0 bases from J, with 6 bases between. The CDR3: CASSVGLANTGELFF. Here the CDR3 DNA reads TGTGCCAGCAGCGTAGGGCTGGCGAACACCGGGGAGCTGTTTTTT.

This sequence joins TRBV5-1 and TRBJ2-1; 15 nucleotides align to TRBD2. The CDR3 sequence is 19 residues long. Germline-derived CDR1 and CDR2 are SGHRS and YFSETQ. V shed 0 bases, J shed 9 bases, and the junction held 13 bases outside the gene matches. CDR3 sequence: CASSLVGAMGLAGGPEQFF. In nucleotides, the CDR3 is TGCGCCAGCAGCTTGGTGGGGGCGATGGGACTAGCGGGAGGTCCTGAGCAGTTCTTC.

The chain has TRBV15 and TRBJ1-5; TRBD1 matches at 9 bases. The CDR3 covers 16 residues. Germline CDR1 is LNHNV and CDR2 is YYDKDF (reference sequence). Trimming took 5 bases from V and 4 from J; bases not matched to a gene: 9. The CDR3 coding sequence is TGTGCCACCAGCGATTCCGGGACAGGGCGTAATCAGCCCCAGCATTTT. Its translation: CATSDSGTGRNQPQHF. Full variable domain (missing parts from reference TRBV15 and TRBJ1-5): DAMVIQNPRYQVTQFGKPVTLSCSQTLNHNVMYWYQQKSSQAPKLLFHYYDKDFNNEADTPDNFQSRRPNTSFCFLDIRSPGLGDTAMYLCATSDSGTGRNQPQHFGDGTRLSIL.

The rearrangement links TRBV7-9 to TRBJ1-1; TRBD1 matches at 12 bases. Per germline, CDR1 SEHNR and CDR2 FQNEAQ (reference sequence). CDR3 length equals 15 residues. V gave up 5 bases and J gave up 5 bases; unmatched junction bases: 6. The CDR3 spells CASSRDRGLGTEAFF. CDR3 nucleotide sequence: TGTGCCAGCAGCCGGGACAGGGGGCTGGGGACTGAAGCTTTCTTT.

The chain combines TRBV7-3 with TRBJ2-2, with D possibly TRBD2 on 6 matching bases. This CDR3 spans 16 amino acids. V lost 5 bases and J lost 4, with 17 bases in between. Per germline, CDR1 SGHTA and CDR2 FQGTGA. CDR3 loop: CASSVTRLGGTGELFF. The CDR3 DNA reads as TGTGCCAGCAGCGTCACACGACTAGGAGGCACCGGGGAGCTGTTTTTT.

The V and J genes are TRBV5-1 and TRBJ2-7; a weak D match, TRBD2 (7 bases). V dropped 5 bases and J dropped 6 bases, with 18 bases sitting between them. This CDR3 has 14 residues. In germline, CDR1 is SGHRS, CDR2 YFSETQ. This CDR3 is CASRSGGASGEQYF. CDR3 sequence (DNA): TGCGCCAGCAGGTCTGGGGGGGCGAGTGGCGAGCAGTACTTC.

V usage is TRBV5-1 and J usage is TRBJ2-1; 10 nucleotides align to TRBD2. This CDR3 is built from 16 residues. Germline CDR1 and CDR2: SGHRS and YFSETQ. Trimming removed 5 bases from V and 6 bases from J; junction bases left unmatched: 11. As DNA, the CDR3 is TGCGCCAGCAGTTCCGGGACTAGCGTTCGGCTCAATGAGCAGTTCTTC. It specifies CASSSGTSVRLNEQFF.

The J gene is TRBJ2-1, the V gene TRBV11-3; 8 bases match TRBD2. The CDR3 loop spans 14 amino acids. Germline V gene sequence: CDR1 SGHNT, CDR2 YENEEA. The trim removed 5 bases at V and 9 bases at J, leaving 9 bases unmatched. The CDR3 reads CASSLGGRLGEQFF. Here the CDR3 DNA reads TGTGCCAGCAGCCTGGGCGGGAGGCTGGGTGAGCAGTTCTTC.

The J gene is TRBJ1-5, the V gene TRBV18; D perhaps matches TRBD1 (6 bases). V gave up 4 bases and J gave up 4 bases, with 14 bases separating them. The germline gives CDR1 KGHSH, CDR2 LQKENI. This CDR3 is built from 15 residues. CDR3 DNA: TGTGCCAGCTCACAAGGGAGGACAGATAATCAGCCCCAGCATTTT. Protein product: CASSQGRTDNQPQHF.

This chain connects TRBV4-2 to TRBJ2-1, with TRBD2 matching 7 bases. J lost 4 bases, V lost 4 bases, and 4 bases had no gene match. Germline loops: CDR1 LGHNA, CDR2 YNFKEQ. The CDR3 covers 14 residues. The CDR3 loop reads CASSPSGRYNEQFF. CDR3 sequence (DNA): TGTGCCAGCAGCCCTAGCGGAAGGTACAATGAGCAGTTCTTC.